This T cell receptor beta chain was observed in a study of cytomegalovirus exposure and HLA in healthy donors. General study results and limits: Later on, an analysis found that several of the most significant clusters appeared to be linked to common viral pathogens, which included parvovirus B19. Compared with the roughly 700-donor mean, an Asian-associated ancestry cluster reportedly had fewer N-insertions, according to a later analysis. Previously analyzed data showed that most TCR beta V segments were productive at a frequency of about 87% or about 30%.

Researchers ran the PCR with 60 Vbeta and 13 Jbeta primers. TCRdb keeps only in-frame clones here, not all; method: immunoSEQ multiplex PCR. Of about 220,000 clones listed, 82% are singletons. Points on this clone: What it binds is not known.

Sequencing used PBMCs. This clonotype was sampled from a woman aged 40 to 50 in good health and CMV-seropositive.

CDR3 DNA: TGTGCCAGCAGCTTGGGGCAGGGGTTTCGGGGAGAGACCCAGTACTTC. It specifies CASSLGQGFRGETQYF. This chain links TRBV5-4 with TRBJ2-5; possible D gene TRBD1, 6 bases. Germline-derived CDR1 and CDR2 are SGHNT and YYREEE (reference sequence). The CDR3 is 16 residues long. Trimming pared 0 bases from V and 4 bases from J, leaving 16 bases between.